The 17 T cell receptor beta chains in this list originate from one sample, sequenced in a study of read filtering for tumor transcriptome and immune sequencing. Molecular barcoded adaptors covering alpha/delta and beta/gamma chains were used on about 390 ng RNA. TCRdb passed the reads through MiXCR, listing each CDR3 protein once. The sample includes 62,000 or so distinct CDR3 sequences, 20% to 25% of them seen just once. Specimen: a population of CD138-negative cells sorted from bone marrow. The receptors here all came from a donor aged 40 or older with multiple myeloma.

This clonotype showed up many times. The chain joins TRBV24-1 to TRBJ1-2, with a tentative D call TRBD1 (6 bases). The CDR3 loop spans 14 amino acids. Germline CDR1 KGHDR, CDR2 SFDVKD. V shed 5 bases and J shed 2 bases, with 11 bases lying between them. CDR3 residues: CATSAPTGNYGYTF. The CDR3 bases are TGTGCCACCAGTGCACCAACAGGGAACTATGGCTACACCTTC.

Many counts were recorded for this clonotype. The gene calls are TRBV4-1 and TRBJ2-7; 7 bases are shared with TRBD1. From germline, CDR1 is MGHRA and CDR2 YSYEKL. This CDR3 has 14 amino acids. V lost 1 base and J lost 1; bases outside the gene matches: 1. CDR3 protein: CASSQAQGSYEQYF. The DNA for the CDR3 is TGCGCCAGCAGCCAAGCACAGGGGTCCTACGAGCAGTACTTC.

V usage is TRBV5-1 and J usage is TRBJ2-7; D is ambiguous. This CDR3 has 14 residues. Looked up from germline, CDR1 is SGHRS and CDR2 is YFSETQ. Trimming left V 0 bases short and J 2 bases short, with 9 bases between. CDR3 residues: CASSLVPGTYEQYF. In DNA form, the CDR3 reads TGCGCCAGCAGCTTGGTGCCCGGCACCTACGAGCAGTACTTC.

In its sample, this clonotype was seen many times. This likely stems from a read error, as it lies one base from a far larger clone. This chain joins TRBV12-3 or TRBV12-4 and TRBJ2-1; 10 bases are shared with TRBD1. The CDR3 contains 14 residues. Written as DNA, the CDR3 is TGTGCCCGCAGCCGCTGGGACAGGGGTAATGAGCAGTTCTTC. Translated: CARSRWDRGNEQFF.

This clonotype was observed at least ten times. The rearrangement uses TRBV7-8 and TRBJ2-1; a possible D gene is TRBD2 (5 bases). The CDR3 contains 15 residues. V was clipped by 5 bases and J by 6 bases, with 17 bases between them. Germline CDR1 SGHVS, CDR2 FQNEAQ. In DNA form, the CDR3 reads TGTGCCAGCAGCCCCCCTCGAACTAGTGTCAATGAGCAGTTCTTC. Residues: CASSPPRTSVNEQFF.

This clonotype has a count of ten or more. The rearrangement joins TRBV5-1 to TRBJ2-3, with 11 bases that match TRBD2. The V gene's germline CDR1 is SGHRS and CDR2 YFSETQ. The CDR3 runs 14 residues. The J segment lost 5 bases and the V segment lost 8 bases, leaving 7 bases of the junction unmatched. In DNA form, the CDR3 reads TGCGCCAGTCTAGCGGGGGGCGCAGGAGATACGCAGTATTTT. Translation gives CASLAGGAGDTQYF.

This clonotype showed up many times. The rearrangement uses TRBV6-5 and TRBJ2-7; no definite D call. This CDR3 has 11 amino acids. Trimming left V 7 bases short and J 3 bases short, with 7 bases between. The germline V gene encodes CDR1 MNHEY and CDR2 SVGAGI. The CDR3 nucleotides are TGTGCCAGCAAATCCCTCTACGAGCAGTACTTC. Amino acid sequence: CASKSLYEQYF.

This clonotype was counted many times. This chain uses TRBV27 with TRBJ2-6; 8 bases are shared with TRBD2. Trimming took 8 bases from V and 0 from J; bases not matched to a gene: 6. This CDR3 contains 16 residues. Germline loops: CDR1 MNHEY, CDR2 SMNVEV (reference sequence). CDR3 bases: TGTGCCAGCTCCCCGGGAGGGCACTCTGGGGCCAACGTCCTGACTTTC. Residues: CASSPGGHSGANVLTF.

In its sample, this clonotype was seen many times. The CDR3, as DNA: TGTGCCAGCAGCCCCGGACAGGGCCCACTCTACGAGCAGTACTTC. Encoded protein: CASSPGQGPLYEQYF. The rearrangement links TRBV7-9 to TRBJ2-7, with 8 bases identical to TRBD1. J lost 3 bases, V lost 5 bases, and 9 bases had no gene match. This CDR3 region has 15 residues. CDR1 is SEHNR, CDR2 FQNEAQ, per germline (reference sequence).

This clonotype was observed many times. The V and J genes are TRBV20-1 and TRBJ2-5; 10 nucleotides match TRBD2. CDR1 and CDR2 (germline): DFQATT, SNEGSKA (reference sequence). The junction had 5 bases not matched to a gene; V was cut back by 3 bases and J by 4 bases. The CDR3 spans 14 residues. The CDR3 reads CSASPSGGAETQYF. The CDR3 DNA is TGCAGTGCTAGTCCGAGCGGGGGGGCAGAGACCCAGTACTTC.

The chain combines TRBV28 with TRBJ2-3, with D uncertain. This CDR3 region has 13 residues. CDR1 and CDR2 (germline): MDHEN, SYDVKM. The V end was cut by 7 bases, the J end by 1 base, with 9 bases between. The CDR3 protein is CASKESGTDTQYF. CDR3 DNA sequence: TGTGCCAGCAAGGAGTCGGGCACAGATACGCAGTATTTT.

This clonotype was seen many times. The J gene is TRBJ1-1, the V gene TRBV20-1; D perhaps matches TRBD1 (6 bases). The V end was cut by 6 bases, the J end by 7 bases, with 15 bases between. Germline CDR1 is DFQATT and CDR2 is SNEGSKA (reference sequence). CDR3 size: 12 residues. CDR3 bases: TGCAGTGCCGCAGGACAGCGTGATGAAGCTTTCTTT. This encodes CSAAGQRDEAFF.

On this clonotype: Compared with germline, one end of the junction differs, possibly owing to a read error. The CDR3 here is CSARESGYEQCF. The DNA for the CDR3 is TGCAGTGCTAGAGAGTCGGGATACGAGCAGTGCTTC. The chain joins TRBV20-1 to TRBJ2-7; D is possibly TRBD2 (5 bases). The germline CDR1 and CDR2 sequences are DFQATT and SNEGSKA (reference sequence). The CDR3 is made up of 12 amino acids.

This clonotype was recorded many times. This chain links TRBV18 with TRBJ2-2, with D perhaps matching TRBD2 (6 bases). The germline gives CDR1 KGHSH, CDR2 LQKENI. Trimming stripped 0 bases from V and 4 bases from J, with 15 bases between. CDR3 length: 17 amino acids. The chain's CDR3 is CASSPPGRGGFTGELFF. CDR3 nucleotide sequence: TGTGCCAGCTCACCACCCGGGCGGGGAGGATTCACCGGGGAGCTGTTTTTT.

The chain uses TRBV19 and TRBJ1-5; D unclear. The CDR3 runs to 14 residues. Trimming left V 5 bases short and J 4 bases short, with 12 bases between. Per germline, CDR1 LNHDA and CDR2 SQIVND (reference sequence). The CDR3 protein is CASSLDHGNQPQHF. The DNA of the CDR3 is TGTGCCAGTAGTTTGGACCACGGTAATCAGCCCCAGCATTTT.

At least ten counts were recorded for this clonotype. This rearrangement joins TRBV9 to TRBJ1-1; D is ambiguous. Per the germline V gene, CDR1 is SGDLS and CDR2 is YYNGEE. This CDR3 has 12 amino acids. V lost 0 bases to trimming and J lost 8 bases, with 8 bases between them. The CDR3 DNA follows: TGTGCCAGCAGCGTAGGGGCGGGAGAAGCTTTCTTT. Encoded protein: CASSVGAGEAFF.

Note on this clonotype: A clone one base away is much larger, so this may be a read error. The CDR3 nucleotides read TGTGCCAGCAACTATATTCCGACCGGACAGGGGGGCAATGAGCAGTTCTTC. Protein sequence: CASNYIPTGQGGNEQFF. V and J are TRBV7-9 and TRBJ2-1, with 10 positions matching TRBD1. Germline CDR1 is SEHNR and CDR2 is FQNEAQ (reference sequence). This CDR3 region has 17 residues. V shed 7 bases, J shed 6 bases, and the junction held 15 bases outside the gene matches.